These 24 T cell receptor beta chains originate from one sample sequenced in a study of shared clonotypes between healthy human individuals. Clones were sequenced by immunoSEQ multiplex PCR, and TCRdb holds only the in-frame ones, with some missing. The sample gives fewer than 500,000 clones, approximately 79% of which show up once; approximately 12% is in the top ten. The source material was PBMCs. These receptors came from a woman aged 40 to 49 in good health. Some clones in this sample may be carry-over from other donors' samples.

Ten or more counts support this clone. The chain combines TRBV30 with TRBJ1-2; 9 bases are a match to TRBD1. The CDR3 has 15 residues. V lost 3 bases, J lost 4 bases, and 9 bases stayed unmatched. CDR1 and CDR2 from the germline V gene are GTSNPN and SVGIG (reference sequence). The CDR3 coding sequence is TGTGCCTGGAGCGGCTTGGGACAGGGTTCCTATGGCTACACCTTC. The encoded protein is CAWSGLGQGSYGYTF. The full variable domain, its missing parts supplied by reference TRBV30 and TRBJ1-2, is SQTIHQWPATLVQPVGSPLSLECTVEGTSNPNLYWYRQAAGRGLQLLFYSVGIGQISSEVPQNLSASRPQDRQFILSSKKLLLSDSGFYLCAWSGLGQGSYGYTFGSGTRLTVV.

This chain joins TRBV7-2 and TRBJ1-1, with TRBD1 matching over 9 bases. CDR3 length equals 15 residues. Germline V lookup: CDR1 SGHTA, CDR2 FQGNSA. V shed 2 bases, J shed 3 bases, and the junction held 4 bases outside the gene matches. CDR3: CASSLYWDRDTEAFF. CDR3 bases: TGTGCCAGCAGCTTATACTGGGACAGGGACACTGAAGCTTTCTTT.

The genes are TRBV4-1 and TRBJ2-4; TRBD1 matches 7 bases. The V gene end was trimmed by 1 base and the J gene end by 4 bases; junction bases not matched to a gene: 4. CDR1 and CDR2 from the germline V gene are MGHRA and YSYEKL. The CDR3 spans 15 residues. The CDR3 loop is CASSQGGGRKNIQYF. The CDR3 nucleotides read TGCGCCAGCAGCCAAGGAGGGGGCAGGAAAAACATTCAGTACTTC.

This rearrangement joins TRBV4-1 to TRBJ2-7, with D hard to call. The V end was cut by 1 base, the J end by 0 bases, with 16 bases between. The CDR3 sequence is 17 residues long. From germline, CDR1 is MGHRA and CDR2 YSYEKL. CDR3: CASSQVDGPSDSYEQYF. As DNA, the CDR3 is TGCGCCAGCAGCCAAGTTGATGGACCATCGGACTCCTACGAGCAGTACTTC.

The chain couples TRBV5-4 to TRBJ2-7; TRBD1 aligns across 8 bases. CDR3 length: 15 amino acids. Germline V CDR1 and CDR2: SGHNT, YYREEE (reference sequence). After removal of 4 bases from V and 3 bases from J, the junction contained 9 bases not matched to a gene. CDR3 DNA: TGTGCCAGCAGCAGAAATCATGGACAGGGCTACGAGCAGTACTTC. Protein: CASSRNHGQGYEQYF.

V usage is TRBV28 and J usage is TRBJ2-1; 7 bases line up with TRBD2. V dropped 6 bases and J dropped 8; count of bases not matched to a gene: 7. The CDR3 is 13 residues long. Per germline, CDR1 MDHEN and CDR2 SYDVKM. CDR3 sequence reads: CASRGDYLYEQFF. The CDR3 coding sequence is TGTGCCAGCAGGGGGGACTACCTCTATGAGCAGTTCTTC. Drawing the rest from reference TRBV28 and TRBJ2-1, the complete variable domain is DVKVTQSSRYLVKRTGEKVFLECVQDMDHENMFWYRQDPGLGLRLIYFSYDVKMKEKGDIPEGYSVSREKKERFSLILESASTNQTSMYLCASRGDYLYEQFFGPGTRLTVL.

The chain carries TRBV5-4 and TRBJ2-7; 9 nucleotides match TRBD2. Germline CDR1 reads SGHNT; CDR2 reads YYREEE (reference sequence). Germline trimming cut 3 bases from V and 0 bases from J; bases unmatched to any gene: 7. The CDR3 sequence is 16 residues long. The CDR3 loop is CASSSGATSGSYEQYF. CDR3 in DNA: TGTGCCAGCAGCTCGGGGGCGACTAGCGGCTCCTACGAGCAGTACTTC.

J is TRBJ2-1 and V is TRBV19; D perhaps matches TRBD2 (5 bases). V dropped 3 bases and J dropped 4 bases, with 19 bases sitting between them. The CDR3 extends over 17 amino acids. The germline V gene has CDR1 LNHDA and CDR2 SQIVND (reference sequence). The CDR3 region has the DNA TGTGCCAGTAGTATCAACGCCGGGATCCAGCCGTACAATGAGCAGTTCTTC. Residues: CASSINAGIQPYNEQFF.

The CDR3 is CAISETGTTSSYEQYF. In nucleotides, the CDR3 is TGTGCCATCAGTGAGACCGGGACTACCAGCTCCTACGAGCAGTACTTC. V gene TRBV10-3 combines with J gene TRBJ2-7; 7 bases agree with TRBD2. This CDR3 comprises 16 residues. The germline gives CDR1 ENHRY, CDR2 SYGVKD. Unmatched junction bases numbered 7, after V lost 2 bases and J lost 0 bases.

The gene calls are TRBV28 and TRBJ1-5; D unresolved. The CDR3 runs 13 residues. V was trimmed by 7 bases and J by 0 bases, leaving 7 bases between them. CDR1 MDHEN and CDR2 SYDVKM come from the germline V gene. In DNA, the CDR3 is TGTGCCAGCAACAGAAATAGCAATCAGCCCCAGCATTTT. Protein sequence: CASNRNSNQPQHF.

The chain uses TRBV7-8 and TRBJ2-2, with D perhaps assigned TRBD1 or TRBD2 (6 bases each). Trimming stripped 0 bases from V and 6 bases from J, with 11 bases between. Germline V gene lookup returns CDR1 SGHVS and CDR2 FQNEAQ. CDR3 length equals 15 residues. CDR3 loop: CASSLARGRSGELFF. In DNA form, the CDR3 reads TGTGCCAGCAGCTTAGCAAGGGGGAGGTCCGGGGAGCTGTTTTTT. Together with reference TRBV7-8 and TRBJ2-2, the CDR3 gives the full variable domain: GAGVSQSPRYKVAKRGQDVALRCDPISGHVSLFWYQQALGQGPEFLTYFQNEAQLDKSGLPSDRFFAERPEGSVSTLKIQRTQQEDSAVYLCASSLARGRSGELFFGEGSRLTVL.

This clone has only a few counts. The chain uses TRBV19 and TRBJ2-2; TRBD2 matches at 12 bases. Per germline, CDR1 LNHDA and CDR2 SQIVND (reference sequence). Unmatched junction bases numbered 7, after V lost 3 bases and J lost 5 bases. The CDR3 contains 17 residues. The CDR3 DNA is TGTGCCAGTAGTATGCCCCGGACTAGCGGGGATACCGGGGAGCTGTTTTTT. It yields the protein CASSMPRTSGDTGELFF.

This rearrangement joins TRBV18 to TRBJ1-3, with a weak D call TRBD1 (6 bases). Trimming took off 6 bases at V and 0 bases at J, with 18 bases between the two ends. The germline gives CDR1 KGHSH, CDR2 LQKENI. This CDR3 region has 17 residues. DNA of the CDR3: TGTGCCAGCTCGCCCTTGGGGGGGGCTGGCTCTGGAAACACCATATATTTT. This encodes CASSPLGGAGSGNTIYF.

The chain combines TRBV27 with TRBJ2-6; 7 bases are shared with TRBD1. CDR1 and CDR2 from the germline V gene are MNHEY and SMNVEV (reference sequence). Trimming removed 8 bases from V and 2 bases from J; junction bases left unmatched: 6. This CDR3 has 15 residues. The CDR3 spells CASGTVSPGANVLTF. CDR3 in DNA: TGTGCCAGCGGGACAGTCTCTCCTGGGGCCAACGTCCTGACTTTC.

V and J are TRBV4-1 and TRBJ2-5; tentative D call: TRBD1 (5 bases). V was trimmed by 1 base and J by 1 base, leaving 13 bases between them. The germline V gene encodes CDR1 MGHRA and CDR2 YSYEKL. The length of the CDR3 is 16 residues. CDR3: CASSQGGTGPQETQYF. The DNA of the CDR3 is TGCGCCAGCAGCCAAGGAGGAACAGGACCCCAAGAGACCCAGTACTTC.

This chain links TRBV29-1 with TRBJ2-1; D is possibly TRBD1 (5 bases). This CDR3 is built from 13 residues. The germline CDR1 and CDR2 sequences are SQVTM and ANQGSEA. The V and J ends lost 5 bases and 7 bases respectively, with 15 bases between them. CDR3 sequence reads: CSVSRSGANEQFF. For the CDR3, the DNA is TGCAGCGTTTCGCGCAGTGGGGCAAATGAGCAGTTCTTC.

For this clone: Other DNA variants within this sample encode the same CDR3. For the CDR3, the DNA is TGTGCCAGCTCCCCGGGCACCGGGGAGCTGTTTTTT. Encoded protein: CASSPGTGELFF. The gene calls are TRBV18 and TRBJ2-2; D gene unclear. This CDR3 has 12 residues. V lost 6 bases, J lost 4 bases, and 6 bases lay in between. Germline values: CDR1 KGHSH, CDR2 LQKENI.

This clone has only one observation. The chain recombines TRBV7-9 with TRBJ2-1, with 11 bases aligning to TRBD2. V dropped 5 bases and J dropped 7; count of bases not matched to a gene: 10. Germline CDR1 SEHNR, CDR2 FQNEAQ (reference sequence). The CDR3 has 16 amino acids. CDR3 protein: CASSQPLAGGRNEQFF. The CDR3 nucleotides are TGTGCCAGCAGCCAGCCTCTAGCGGGAGGTCGGAATGAGCAGTTCTTC.

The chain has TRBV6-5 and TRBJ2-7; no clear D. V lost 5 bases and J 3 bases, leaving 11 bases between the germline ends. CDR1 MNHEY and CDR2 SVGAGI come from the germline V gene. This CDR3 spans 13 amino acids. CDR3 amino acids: CASSPGGYYEQYF. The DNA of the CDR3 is TGTGCCAGCAGTCCTGGCGGTTACTACGAGCAGTACTTC.

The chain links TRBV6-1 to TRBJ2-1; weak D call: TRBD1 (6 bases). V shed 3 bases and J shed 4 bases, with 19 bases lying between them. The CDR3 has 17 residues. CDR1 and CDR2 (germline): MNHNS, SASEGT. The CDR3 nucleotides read TGTGCCAGCAGTGACCCGGGACAAACTATTCAATACAATGAGCAGTTCTTC. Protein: CASSDPGQTIQYNEQFF.

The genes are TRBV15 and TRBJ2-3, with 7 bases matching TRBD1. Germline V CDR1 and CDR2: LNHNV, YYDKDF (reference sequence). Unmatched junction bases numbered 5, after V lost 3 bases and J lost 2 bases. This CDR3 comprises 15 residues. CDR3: CATSSDREATDTQYF. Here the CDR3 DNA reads TGTGCCACCAGCAGCGACAGGGAAGCCACAGATACGCAGTATTTT.

CDR3 sequence (DNA): TGTGCCAGCAGTGAAGCCCTGACAGGCACAGATACGCAGTATTTT. It codes for CASSEALTGTDTQYF. This chain connects TRBV2 to TRBJ2-3; TRBD1 is a possible D gene (5 bases). Trimming left V 0 bases short and J 1 base short, with 8 bases between. Germline V gene data show CDR1 as SNHLY and CDR2 as FYNNEI. This CDR3 is built from 15 residues.

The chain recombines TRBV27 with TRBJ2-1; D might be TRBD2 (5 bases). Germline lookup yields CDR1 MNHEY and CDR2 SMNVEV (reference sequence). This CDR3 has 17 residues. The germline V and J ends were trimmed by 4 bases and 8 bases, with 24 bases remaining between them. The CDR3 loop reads CASSSIPASTSLDEQFF. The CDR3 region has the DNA TGTGCCAGCAGTTCCATCCCAGCTAGCACGTCGCTGGATGAGCAGTTCTTC.

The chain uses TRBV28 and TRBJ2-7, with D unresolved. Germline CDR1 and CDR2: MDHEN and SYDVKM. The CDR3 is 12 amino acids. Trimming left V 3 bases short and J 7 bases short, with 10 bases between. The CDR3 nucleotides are TGTGCCAGCAGTTTTCCCGGACGAGAGCAGTACTTC. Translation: CASSFPGREQYF.